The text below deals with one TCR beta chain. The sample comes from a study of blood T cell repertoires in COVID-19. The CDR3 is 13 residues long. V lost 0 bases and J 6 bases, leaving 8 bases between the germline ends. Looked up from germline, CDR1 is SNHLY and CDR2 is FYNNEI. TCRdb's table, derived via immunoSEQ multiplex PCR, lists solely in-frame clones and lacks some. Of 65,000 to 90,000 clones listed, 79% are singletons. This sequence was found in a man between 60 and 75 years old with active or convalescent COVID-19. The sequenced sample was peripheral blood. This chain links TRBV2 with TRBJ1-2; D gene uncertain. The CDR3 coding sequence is TGTGCCAGCAGTGAAGCCCAAACTGATGGCTACACCTTC. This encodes CASSEAQTDGYTF.